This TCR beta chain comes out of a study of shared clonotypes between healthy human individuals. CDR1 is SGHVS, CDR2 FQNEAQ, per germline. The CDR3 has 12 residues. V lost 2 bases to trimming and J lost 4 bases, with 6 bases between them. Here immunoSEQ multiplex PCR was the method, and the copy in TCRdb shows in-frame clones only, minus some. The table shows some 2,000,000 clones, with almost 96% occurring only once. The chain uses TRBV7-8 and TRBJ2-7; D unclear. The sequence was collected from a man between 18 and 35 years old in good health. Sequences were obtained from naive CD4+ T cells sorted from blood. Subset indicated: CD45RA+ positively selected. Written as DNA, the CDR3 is TGTGCCAGCAGCTTAATGTTATACGAGCAGTACTTC. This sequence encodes CASSLMLYEQYF.